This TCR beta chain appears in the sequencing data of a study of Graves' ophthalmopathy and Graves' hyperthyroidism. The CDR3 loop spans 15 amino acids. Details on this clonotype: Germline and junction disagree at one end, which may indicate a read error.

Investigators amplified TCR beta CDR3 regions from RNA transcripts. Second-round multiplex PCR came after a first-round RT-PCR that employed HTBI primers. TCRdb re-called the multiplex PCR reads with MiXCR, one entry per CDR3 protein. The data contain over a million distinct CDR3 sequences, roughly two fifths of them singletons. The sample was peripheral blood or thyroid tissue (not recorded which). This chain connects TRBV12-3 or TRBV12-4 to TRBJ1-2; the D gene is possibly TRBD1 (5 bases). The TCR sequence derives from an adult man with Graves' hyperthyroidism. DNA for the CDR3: TGTGCCAGCAGAACTAGACAGACCGGTAACTATGGCCACACCTTC. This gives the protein CASRTRQTGNYGHTF.